This paragraph reports one TCR beta chain. These data come from a study of blood T cell repertoires in COVID-19. Study summary: COVID-19 samples from acute and convalescent phases originated in the United States, Italy and Spain.

One Seattle source followed patients from active infection through their disease course. Germline V gene sequence: CDR1 MGHRA, CDR2 YSYEKL. The CDR3 extends over 14 amino acids. V gave up 4 bases and J gave up 5 bases; unmatched junction bases: 3. The method was immunoSEQ multiplex PCR; TCRdb's version includes in-frame clones alone and lacks a portion of them. The table records roughly 340,000 clones, roughly 90% of them present only once. The TCR sequence derives from a woman in her sixties or seventies with COVID-19, enrolled during active disease. The chain combines TRBV4-1 with TRBJ2-2; 8 bases agree with TRBD1. The sample was peripheral blood. The CDR3 DNA reads TGCGCCAGCAGCCCAGGGGGCGGGACCGGGGAGCTGTTTTTT. Protein: CASSPGGGTGELFF.